A selection of T cell receptor beta chains follows, all from one sample in a study of shared clonotypes between healthy human individuals. This table comes from immunoSEQ multiplex PCR, and its TCRdb copy is limited to in-frame clones, with some not included. This sample carries about 2.4 million clones, 93% of them seen once, and the ten largest clones take about 0.39%. The specimen was naive CD4+ T cells from PBMCs. The source is a man aged 18 to 35 in good health. Some clones in this sample may be carry-over from other donors' samples. The conserved cysteine and the conserved F or W are not part of the CDR3 here. Fields, in order: clone size, D gene, J gene, V gene, CDR3 protein. The D gene is left open where the match is weak. Size is omitted from some rows. Given values are once, few, many or a class for expanded clones.

-,TRBD1,TRBJ1-3,TRBV7-7,ASSLDREPGNTIY
-,-,TRBJ2-7,TRBV19,ASSISGQGTYEQY
-,TRBD2,TRBJ2-2,TRBV28,ATAGGALNTGELF
-,TRBD1,TRBJ2-7,TRBV6-5,ASSYSRDSSYEQY
-,-,TRBJ2-7,TRBV28,ASRDPTVGQY
once,TRBD2,TRBJ2-1,TRBV6-5,ASSINRLAVNEQF
once,-,TRBJ1-5,TRBV28,ASSFSSGGVYQPQH
-,-,TRBJ1-3,TRBV5-1,ASSADTDSGNTIY
few,-,TRBJ1-2,TRBV2,ASSESGYT
-,-,TRBJ2-3,TRBV5-1,ASSLWAERDTQY
-,TRBD2,TRBJ2-1,TRBV7-3,ASSTAGTSGTYNEQF
few,-,TRBJ1-4,TRBV5-1,ASTGSPGEKLF
-,TRBD2,TRBJ2-2,TRBV10-3,AISRLAGDGGELF
-,TRBD1,TRBJ1-2,TRBV18,ASSRDRDFNGYT
-,-,TRBJ1-1,TRBV25-1,ASSPGTNTEAF
-,TRBD2,TRBJ2-1,TRBV11-2,ASSATSGTYNEQF
-,TRBD1,TRBJ2-7,TRBV7-9,ASSLARRGREQY
-,-,TRBJ2-1,TRBV5-4,ASSPTGTTFYEQF
-,-,TRBJ1-4,TRBV30,AWSLFRGSNEKLF
-,-,TRBJ1-2,TRBV28,ASSRYGYT
-,-,TRBJ1-5,TRBV6-1,ASSHSPSNQPQH
-,TRBD2,TRBJ2-7,TRBV28,ASSAGLAEVYEQY
-,-,TRBJ2-7,TRBV7-6,ASSSTRGYEQY
-,-,TRBJ2-5,TRBV5-1,ASSLGPTGRETQY
-,TRBD2,TRBJ2-1,TRBV5-6,ASSRLAGGPKDEQF
-,TRBD2,TRBJ2-1,TRBV29-1,SVEIGLAGREQF
-,TRBD2,TRBJ2-3,TRBV5-1,ASGEGVTDTQY
-,TRBD1,TRBJ2-3,TRBV5-4,ASTRGLEPDTQY
-,-,TRBJ2-7,TRBV28,ASSSEGAGLYEQY
-,-,TRBJ2-5,TRBV18,ASSPGEGARRETQY
once,-,TRBJ2-1,TRBV7-3,ASSPHGGTEQF
-,-,TRBJ2-1,TRBV7-2,ASSLDGGYYNEQF
-,TRBD2,TRBJ2-1,TRBV28,ASSLSAGDVEQF
-,-,TRBJ1-3,TRBV28,ASSPHGFDTIY
-,-,TRBJ2-3,TRBV7-9,ASSPNRAASTDTQY
-,TRBD1,TRBJ2-4,TRBV28,ASATGQPTNIQY
-,-,TRBJ1-5,TRBV7-3,ASSPEPNQPQH
-,-,TRBJ2-2,TRBV5-6,ASSPPGGELF
-,TRBD2,TRBJ2-3,TRBV5-1,ASIFGGGPMDTQY
few,-,TRBJ1-5,TRBV9,ASSVEVNQPQH
-,TRBD1,TRBJ2-1,TRBV7-3,ASSSGQYNEQF
-,-,TRBJ2-5,TRBV28,ASSFPGTRETQY
-,-,TRBJ2-3,TRBV7-9,ASSITGAQGDTQY
-,TRBD2,TRBJ2-5,TRBV5-5,ASSSASGKQETQY
-,TRBD2,TRBJ2-5,TRBV7-2,ASSSQRGFWETQY
-,-,TRBJ1-1,TRBV6-1,ASSEVPNTEAF
-,TRBD2,TRBJ2-5,TRBV28,ASRGSGGGWETQY
-,TRBD2,TRBJ2-5,TRBV7-2,ASSNSGGKETQY
-,-,TRBJ1-2,TRBV20-1,SAVPNGYT
-,-,TRBJ1-1,TRBV28,ASSSPGTEAF
-,-,TRBJ1-4,TRBV28,ASRMGALGDEKLF